The T cell receptor (beta chain) described here comes from a study of CD8+ T cells in alopecia areata. For the study at large: Twice a day, 5 to 10 mg of oral tofacitinib was administered to treated patients. Regarding the study as a whole: Persistence of many expanded lesional clones was seen in scalp and blood during tofacitinib. Clonality in the scalp and expanded CD8+ clones ranked among the top 100 were significantly decreased by tofacitinib.

This clone appeared once. The antigen remains unidentified. Extracted RNA was reverse transcribed into cDNA, the sequencing template. Sequenced by immunoSEQ multiplex PCR; TCRdb stores in-frame clones only, minus some. The data hold 90,000 to 150,000 clones, with approximately 53% observed a single time. Specified treatment: oral pan-JAK inhibitor, 5-10 mg twice daily. Trimming at V came to 4 bases and at J to 10 bases, leaving 10 bases not matched to a gene. The CDR3 totals 16 residues. Germline V gene data show CDR1 as SGDLS and CDR2 as YYNGEE. The rearrangement links TRBV9 to TRBJ2-1; 14 nucleotides line up with TRBD2. The source is a human donor with alopecia areata. Sequences were derived from CD4+ T cells sorted from blood, sampled at week 4, from a patient treated with tofacitinib. The CDR3 is CASSFGTSGSRREQFF. CDR3 sequence (DNA): TGTGCCAGCAGCTTCGGGACTAGCGGGAGTAGGAGAGAGCAGTTCTTC.